This section outlines one TCR beta chain sequence together with its context. This clone's antigen is unknown. No per-base quality is available; no much larger clone lies one base away. This sample was taken from a study of CD8 T cells in Susac syndrome (dated by TCRdb to the late 2010s). About the investigation overall: Repertoire sequencing was used to test whether CD8+ T cell activation and differentiation in Susac syndrome was antigen driven. General study outcomes and caveats: The TCR sequencing and HLA analysis was acknowledged to have included a relatively small number of individuals.

Peripheral blood CD8+ and CD4+ T cells from healthy donors, Susac syndrome patients and multiple sclerosis patients were profiled using high-throughput TCR beta sequencing. The multiple sclerosis controls were treatment-naive patients who had stable or active relapsing-remitting disease and met the revised McDonald criteria. CD8+ TEMRA cells were enriched by FACS, while bulk CD8+ and CD4+ T cells were purified by magnetic negative isolation. Blood was collected in EDTA tubes and processed within 24 hours, with PBMCs isolated through density gradient centrifugation. PBMCs intended for TCR sequencing were cryopreserved in liquid nitrogen and were subsequently thawed in a 37 degrees C water bath. Purity of sorted or isolated CD4+, CD8+ and CD8+ TEMRA cells was at least 90%. RNA was extracted using the RNeasy kit, and roughly 0.45 to 1 microgram was reverse transcribed with random hexamers. The immunoSEQ multiplex PCR assay, which covers 54 Vbeta and 13 Jbeta segments, was used to amplify TCR beta CDR3 regions. To correct PCR amplification bias, a synthetic template baseline was used for both primer optimization and computational correction. From the authors' description of their analysis: Reads were assigned to V, D and J genes according to IMGT and analyzed in immunoSEQ Analyzer, with only productive sequences retained. To calculate clonality, Shannon entropy was normalized by log2 of the number of productive unique sequences and then subtracted from one. For each patient and control, public and private clones were evaluated among the 100 most prevalent clones. Clones were defined as Susac-specific if absent from the healthy and MS cohorts, from around 1,100 published viral clones and from other ImmuneACCESS disease sequences. The public reads were reprocessed in TCRdb via fastp at Q25 and MiXCR, keeping in-frame beta chains. Each record represents a unique CDR3 protein, reported with the most common genes and DNA among its rows. The V and J calls reflect TCRdb's pipeline rather than the authors' work. In all, the sample holds 170,000 or so distinct CDR3 sequences, and roughly 92% of those were seen once. Around 0.097% of the sample is held by the ten biggest clonotypes.

Counted from cysteine to phenylalanine, this CDR3 has 15 amino acids. Kept here is only the CDR3 DNA, which spans 45 bases and is read in frame from base 1. The germline V gene gives CDR1 as SGHAT and CDR2 as FQNNGV. Trimming leaves V shorter by 5 bases and J shorter by 4 bases, with the junction holding 6 bases beyond the gene matches. Recombination connected TRBV11-2 to TRBJ1-4, with TRBD1 identical over 8 junction bases. Specimen: CD4+ T cells from PBMCs. The sequence was collected from a human donor with multiple sclerosis. The sequenced DNA is TGTGCCAGCAGCCCACAGGGGGGATTTAATGAAAAACTGTTTTTT. It encodes CASSPQGGFNEKLFF.